The clone carrying this T cell receptor (beta chain) occurred many times. The antigen is undetermined. They built TCR cDNA with 5'RACE template switching, a step that put in a universal primer site and UMIs. TCRdb analysed the 5' RACE reads with MiXCR anew, one entry per CDR3 protein. The table lists about 74,000 distinct CDR3 sequences, roughly 6.9% of them singletons. This sample is drawn from a study of T cells after yellow fever vaccination. Study-wide context: Libraries from low-cell-number fractions were prepared with the SMART-Seq v4 Ultra Low Input RNA kit.

General observations from the study: A secondary response was less intense yet reached its peak sooner, at day 5 versus 15. Overall, a small share of clonotypes was seen in both CD4 and CD8 compartments.

The junction had 10 bases not matched to a gene; V was cut back by 5 bases and J by 2 bases. The CDR3 has 16 amino acids. Per germline, CDR1 MDHEN and CDR2 SYDVKM. The rearrangement joins TRBV28 to TRBJ2-3, with 7 positions matching TRBD2. This clonotype was sampled from a man younger than 35 who received the YFV17D yellow fever vaccine. Sequences were derived from CD8+ T cells sorted from PBMCs, sampled about 5 days after the first yellow fever vaccination. This chain's CDR3 is CASSTPAGGNTDTQYF. The CDR3 nucleotides are TGTGCCAGCAGTACCCCCGCCGGGGGGAACACAGATACGCAGTATTTT.